These 31 T cell receptor beta chains were all obtained from the same sample, sequenced in a study of CD8+ T cells in alopecia areata. cDNA serving as the sequencing template came from extracted, reverse transcribed RNA. Generated by immunoSEQ multiplex PCR, the TCRdb table keeps only in-frame clones and is missing some. The sample records approximately 42,000 clones, roughly two thirds being singletons. Described treatment: oral pan-JAK inhibitor, 5-10 mg twice daily. The sample was CD8+ T cells sorted from blood, taken at week 4, from a patient treated with tofacitinib. The receptors originated from a human donor with alopecia areata.

With regard to this clone: The sample carries other DNA sequences with the same CDR3. The genes are TRBV27 and TRBJ2-2; D uncertain. Trimming stripped 0 bases from V and 2 bases from J, with 4 bases between. CDR3 length equals 14 residues. Germline CDR1 is MNHEY and CDR2 is SMNVEV (reference sequence). DNA for the CDR3: TGTGCCAGCAGTTTATCGGGAAACACCGGGGAGCTGTTTTTT. It codes for CASSLSGNTGELFF.

This clone was observed a few times. This chain links TRBV29-1 with TRBJ1-1; 10 bases fit TRBD1. The germline gives CDR1 SQVTM, CDR2 ANQGSEA. The CDR3 consists of 15 residues. V shed 3 bases and J 1 base; nucleotides not matched to a gene: 5. Here the CDR3 DNA reads TGCAGCGTTGAGGACAGGGGGGGCGAGAACACTGAAGCTTTCTTT. This translates into CSVEDRGGENTEAFF.

This clone showed up just a few times. The J gene is TRBJ2-5, the V gene TRBV5-6; possibly TRBD2 for D (5 bases). Trimming took 2 bases from V and 4 from J, leaving 18 bases between them. The length of the CDR3 is 16 residues. CDR1 and CDR2 (germline): SGHDT, YYEEEE. The DNA for the CDR3 is TGTGCCAGCAGCTTCGGGCCCAGCGGAATAAGAGAGACCCAGTACTTC. Residues: CASSFGPSGIRETQYF.

The gene calls are TRBV5-1 and TRBJ1-2, with unresolved D. The CDR3 is 16 residues long. V was pared by 5 bases and J by 4 bases, with 21 bases between. Germline CDR1 SGHRS, CDR2 YFSETQ. The CDR3 nucleotides are TGCGCCAGCAGAAAGGTTGTGGGAACGGAGGGCTATGGCTACACCTTC. Translation gives CASRKVVGTEGYGYTF.

The chain uses TRBV4-3 and TRBJ1-6; D may be TRBD1 (5 bases). Germline V gene data show CDR1 as LGHNA and CDR2 as YSLEER. CDR3 length: 15 amino acids. V lost 0 bases and J 10 bases, leaving 13 bases between the germline ends. CDR3 DNA: TGCGCCAGCAGCCAAGATTGGAAAGGGGTCTCACCCCTCCACTTT. It specifies CASSQDWKGVSPLHF.

The V and J genes are TRBV6-5 and TRBJ1-4; D perhaps matches TRBD1 (6 bases). V lost 2 bases and J 8 bases, leaving 12 bases between the germline ends. Germline assignment: CDR1 MNHEY and CDR2 SVGAGI. This CDR3 is 14 amino acids long. CDR3 nucleotide sequence: TGTGCCAGCAGTTACGGGGGCAGGCCCGAAAAACTGTTTTTT. Amino acid sequence: CASSYGGRPEKLFF.

The chain couples TRBV30 to TRBJ2-1; D remains ambiguous. Germline loops: CDR1 GTSNPN, CDR2 SVGIG (reference sequence). Trimming left V 0 bases short and J 6 bases short, with 9 bases between. The CDR3 has 13 amino acids. In DNA, the CDR3 is TGTGCCTGGAGTGTAAATCGTGCCAATGAGCAGTTCTTC. It translates to CAWSVNRANEQFF.

The count of this clone is one. This chain joins TRBV4-1 and TRBJ2-1; D unclear. V lost 1 base and J 7 bases, leaving 2 bases between the germline ends. Germline CDR1 and CDR2: MGHRA and YSYEKL. This CDR3 contains 11 residues. CDR3 coding DNA: TGCGCCAGCAGCCAAGGGAATGAGCAGTTCTTC. This codes for CASSQGNEQFF.

The gene calls are TRBV4-3 and TRBJ2-7; 8 bases fit TRBD1. This CDR3 region has 16 residues. Germline values: CDR1 LGHNA, CDR2 YSLEER. The ends lost 0 bases at V and 4 bases at J; junction bases unmatched: 8. In nucleotides, the CDR3 is TGCGCCAGCAGCCAAGAGTTAGGACAGGGTTTATACGAGCAGTACTTC. Translation: CASSQELGQGLYEQYF.

In its sample, this clone was seen a few times. The chain employs TRBV5-5 and TRBJ2-7; 10 bases line up with TRBD2. The junction had 7 bases not matched to a gene; V was cut back by 4 bases and J by 0 bases. The CDR3 loop spans 16 amino acids. CDR1 is SGHKS and CDR2 is YYEKEE in the germline V gene (reference sequence). The CDR3 region has the DNA TGTGCCAGCAGCGCGTCAAGCGGGGGGGCCTCCTACGAGCAGTACTTC. Protein sequence: CASSASSGGASYEQYF.

The chain carries TRBV30 and TRBJ1-4; D call uncertain. The germline CDR1 and CDR2 sequences are GTSNPN and SVGIG (reference sequence). The CDR3 has 14 amino acids. The V and J ends lost 5 bases and 8 bases respectively, with 18 bases between them. In nucleotides, the CDR3 is TGTGCCTGGTGCTCGGAGGGATGTAGAGAAAAACTGTTTTTT. It encodes CAWCSEGCREKLFF.

The chain recombines TRBV2 with TRBJ2-7; possibly TRBD2 for D (6 bases). With 8 bases removed from V and 0 bases from J, the gap between germline ends came to 8 bases. This CDR3 contains 12 residues. CDR1 is SNHLY, CDR2 FYNNEI, per germline. CDR3 bases: TGTGCCAGCGCGGGAAGCTCCTACGAGCAGTACTTC. It codes for CASAGSSYEQYF.

Regarding this clone: Other DNA variants within this sample encode the same CDR3. The chain links TRBV30 to TRBJ2-7, with 9 bases that match TRBD1. This CDR3 spans 14 amino acids. Germline lookup yields CDR1 GTSNPN and CDR2 SVGIG (reference sequence). V was clipped by 0 bases and J by 2 bases; unmatched bases: 2. The chain's CDR3 is CAWSVGQGTYEQYF. The CDR3 bases are TGTGCCTGGAGTGTGGGACAGGGAACCTACGAGCAGTACTTC.

V and J are TRBV29-1 and TRBJ2-7; weak D call: TRBD1 (5 bases). This CDR3 has 14 residues. CDR1 SQVTM and CDR2 ANQGSEA come from the germline V gene. The V end was cut by 2 bases, the J end by 0 bases, with 11 bases between. The DNA of the CDR3 is TGCAGCGTTGAAACAGGTGGGAACTCCTACGAGCAGTACTTC. It translates to CSVETGGNSYEQYF.

The chain joins TRBV29-1 to TRBJ2-1; D is unclear. The CDR3 is 10 amino acids. Germline CDR1 is SQVTM and CDR2 is ANQGSEA. Trimming took 8 bases from V and 7 from J, leaving 9 bases between them. The chain's CDR3 is CSFRWNEQFF. The DNA for the CDR3 is TGCAGCTTCAGGTGGAATGAGCAGTTCTTC.

The chain combines TRBV30 with TRBJ1-2; D unclear. The CDR3 consists of 12 residues. Germline CDR1 and CDR2: GTSNPN and SVGIG (reference sequence). V was trimmed by 0 bases and J by 7 bases, leaving 9 bases between them. The CDR3 DNA follows: TGTGCCTGGAGTGTACTGGAGGGTGGCTACACCTTC. Translating it yields CAWSVLEGGYTF.

This chain links TRBV30 with TRBJ1-2; the D is unclear. With 3 bases removed from V and 1 base from J, the gap between germline ends came to 6 bases. Germline CDR1 GTSNPN, CDR2 SVGIG (reference sequence). The length of the CDR3 is 12 residues. CDR3 protein: CAWSAGNYGYTF. CDR3 DNA sequence: TGTGCCTGGAGCGCTGGTAACTATGGCTACACCTTC.

The chain links TRBV30 to TRBJ1-1, with no clear D. This CDR3 contains 13 residues. Germline CDR1 and CDR2: GTSNPN and SVGIG (reference sequence). The V and J ends lost 0 bases and 5 bases respectively, with 10 bases between them. This chain's CDR3 is CAWSVGFITEAFF. The CDR3 nucleotides read TGTGCCTGGAGTGTTGGATTTATTACTGAAGCTTTCTTT.

V and J are TRBV29-1 and TRBJ2-3, with no clear D. The CDR3 runs 10 residues. V was trimmed by 6 bases and J by 1 base, leaving 2 bases between them. CDR1 SQVTM and CDR2 ANQGSEA come from the germline V gene. The chain's CDR3 is CSVGTDTQYF. The CDR3, as DNA: TGCAGCGTCGGCACAGATACGCAGTATTTT.

The rearrangement links TRBV5-6 to TRBJ2-5; no clear D gene. Trimming left V 2 bases short and J 5 bases short, with 16 bases between. The length of the CDR3 is 15 residues. Per the germline V gene, CDR1 is SGHDT and CDR2 is YYEEEE. The CDR3 sequence is CASSFSPELGETQYF. DNA of the CDR3: TGTGCCAGCAGCTTCAGCCCCGAGCTGGGGGAGACCCAGTACTTC.

This clone was recorded once. The chain has TRBV5-1 and TRBJ2-5, with D uncertain. Germline loops: CDR1 SGHRS, CDR2 YFSETQ. The CDR3 consists of 13 residues. Trimming cost V 3 bases and J 3 bases, with 9 bases left between them. CDR3 in amino acids: CASSSVGEETQYF. In nucleotides, the CDR3 is TGCGCCAGCAGCTCGGTGGGTGAAGAGACCCAGTACTTC.

The chain uses TRBV5-6 and TRBJ2-7; D may be TRBD1 or TRBD2 (5 bases each). The CDR3 spans 12 residues. The V gene's germline CDR1 is SGHDT and CDR2 YYEEEE. With 2 bases removed from V and 5 bases from J, the gap between germline ends came to 8 bases. The CDR3 reads CASSLGTHEQYF. The CDR3 DNA reads as TGTGCCAGCAGCTTAGGGACCCACGAGCAGTACTTC.

V usage is TRBV6-5 and J usage is TRBJ2-7, with 9 bases identical to TRBD2. CDR3 length: 14 residues. Germline V gene lookup returns CDR1 MNHEY and CDR2 SVGAGI. V shed 4 bases, J shed 2 bases, and the junction held 3 bases outside the gene matches. The CDR3 DNA follows: TGTGCCAGCAGTTCAGCGGGGGGTCCCTACGAGCAGTACTTC. This translates into CASSSAGGPYEQYF.

The CDR3 bases are TGCAGCGTTGAGAAGGAGACCCAGTACTTC. It is translated as CSVEKETQYF. V and J are TRBV29-1 and TRBJ2-5, with no clear D. Trimming left V 3 bases short and J 5 bases short, with 4 bases between. The CDR3 contains 10 residues. The V gene's germline CDR1 is SQVTM and CDR2 ANQGSEA.

In this sample, this clone turned up a few times. The chain uses TRBV30 and TRBJ2-7; no clear D. Germline V gene sequence: CDR1 GTSNPN, CDR2 SVGIG (reference sequence). The CDR3 has 13 residues. V gave up 0 bases and J gave up 3 bases, with 9 bases separating them. CDR3 residues: CAWSVSSYYEQYF. Here the CDR3 DNA reads TGTGCCTGGAGTGTAAGTTCTTACTACGAGCAGTACTTC. Together with reference TRBV30 and TRBJ2-7, the CDR3 gives the full variable domain: SQTIHQWPATLVQPVGSPLSLECTVEGTSNPNLYWYRQAAGRGLQLLFYSVGIGQISSEVPQNLSASRPQDRQFILSSKKLLLSDSGFYLCAWSVSSYYEQYFGPGTRLTVT.

This clone occurred a few times. This chain connects TRBV19 to TRBJ2-7; no reliable D call. The V gene lost 5 bases and the J gene lost 3 bases, with 14 bases spanning the gap. Germline V gene data show CDR1 as LNHDA and CDR2 as SQIVND (reference sequence). The CDR3 is 14 residues long. The CDR3 region has the DNA TGTGCCAGTAGTCCCAGATCAGGCTACTACGAGCAGTACTTC. Protein: CASSPRSGYYEQYF.

This chain connects TRBV7-6 to TRBJ2-5; D gene unclear. CDR1 SGHVS and CDR2 FNYEAQ come from the germline V gene. Trimming pared 0 bases from V and 2 bases from J, leaving 7 bases between. The CDR3 is made up of 14 amino acids. CDR3 protein: CASSLAGPQETQYF. For the CDR3, the DNA is TGTGCCAGCAGCTTAGCAGGGCCGCAAGAGACCCAGTACTTC. The entire variable domain, with the rest obtained from reference TRBV7-6 and TRBJ2-5, is as follows: GAGVSQSPRYKVTKRGQDVALRCDPISGHVSLYWYRQALGQGPEFLTYFNYEAQQDKSGLPNDRFSAERPEGSISTLTIQRTEQRDSAMYRCASSLAGPQETQYFGPGTRLLVL.

J is TRBJ2-3 and V is TRBV7-8, with no clear D. Germline loops: CDR1 SGHVS, CDR2 FQNEAQ. CDR3 length equals 14 residues. The V and J ends lost 0 bases and 1 base respectively, with 5 bases between them. In DNA, the CDR3 is TGTGCCAGCAGCTTAGCGCCGGGCACAGATACGCAGTATTTT. It specifies CASSLAPGTDTQYF.

This chain connects TRBV4-3 to TRBJ2-7; tentative D call: TRBD2 (5 bases). V was shortened by 0 bases and J by 4 bases, with 7 bases between the two germline ends. The CDR3 has 13 residues. The germline gives CDR1 LGHNA, CDR2 YSLEER. The CDR3 reads CASSQETGYEQYF. The CDR3 nucleotides read TGCGCCAGCAGCCAAGAAACGGGGTACGAGCAGTACTTC.

The chain uses TRBV7-9 and TRBJ1-2; 7 nucleotides agree with TRBD1. The length of the CDR3 is 16 residues. After removal of 0 bases from V and 3 bases from J, the junction contained 7 bases not matched to a gene. Germline V gene sequence: CDR1 SEHNR, CDR2 FQNEAQ (reference sequence). The CDR3 bases are TGTGCCAGCAGCTTAGCCACAGGGGTGGTAGACTATGGCTACACCTTC. This encodes CASSLATGVVDYGYTF.

The chain joins TRBV30 to TRBJ1-5; no clear D. CDR3 length equals 12 residues. V lost 2 bases and J 3 bases, leaving 5 bases between the germline ends. Germline loops: CDR1 GTSNPN, CDR2 SVGIG (reference sequence). The CDR3 sequence: CAWSKYNQPQHF. The CDR3 DNA follows: TGTGCCTGGAGTAAGTACAATCAGCCCCAGCATTTT.